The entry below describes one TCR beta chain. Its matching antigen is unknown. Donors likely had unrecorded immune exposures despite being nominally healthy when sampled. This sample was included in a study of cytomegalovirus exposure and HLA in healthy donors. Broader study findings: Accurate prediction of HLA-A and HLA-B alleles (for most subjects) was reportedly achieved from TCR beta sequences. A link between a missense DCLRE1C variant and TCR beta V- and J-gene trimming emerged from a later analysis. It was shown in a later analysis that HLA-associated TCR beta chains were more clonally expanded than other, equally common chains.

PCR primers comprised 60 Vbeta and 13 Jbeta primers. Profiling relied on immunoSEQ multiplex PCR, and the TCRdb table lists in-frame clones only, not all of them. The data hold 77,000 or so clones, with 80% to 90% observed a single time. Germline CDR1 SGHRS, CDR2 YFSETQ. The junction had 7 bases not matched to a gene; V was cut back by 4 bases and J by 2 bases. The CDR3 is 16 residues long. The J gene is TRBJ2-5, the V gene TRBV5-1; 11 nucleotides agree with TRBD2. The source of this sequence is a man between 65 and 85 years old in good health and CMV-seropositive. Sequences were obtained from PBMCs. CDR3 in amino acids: CASSKQGLAVQETQYF. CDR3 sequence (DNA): TGCGCCAGCAGCAAACAGGGACTAGCGGTTCAAGAGACCCAGTACTTC. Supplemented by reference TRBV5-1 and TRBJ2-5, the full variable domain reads KAGVTQTPRYLIKTRGQQVTLSCSPISGHRSVSWYQQTPGQGLQFLFEYFSETQRNKGNFPGRFSGRQFSNSRSEMNVSTLELGDSALYLCASSKQGLAVQETQYFGPGTRLLVL.